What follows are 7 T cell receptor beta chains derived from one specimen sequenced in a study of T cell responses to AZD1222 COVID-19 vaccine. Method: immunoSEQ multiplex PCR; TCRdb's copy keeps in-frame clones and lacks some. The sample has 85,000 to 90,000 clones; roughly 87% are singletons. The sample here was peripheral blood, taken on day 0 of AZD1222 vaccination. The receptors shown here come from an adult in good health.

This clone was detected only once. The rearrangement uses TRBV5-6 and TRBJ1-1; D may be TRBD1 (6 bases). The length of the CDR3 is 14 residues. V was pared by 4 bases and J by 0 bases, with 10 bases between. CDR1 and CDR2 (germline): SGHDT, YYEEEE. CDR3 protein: CASSTGQLNTEAFF. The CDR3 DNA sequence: TGTGCCAGCAGCACCGGACAGCTGAACACTGAAGCTTTCTTT.

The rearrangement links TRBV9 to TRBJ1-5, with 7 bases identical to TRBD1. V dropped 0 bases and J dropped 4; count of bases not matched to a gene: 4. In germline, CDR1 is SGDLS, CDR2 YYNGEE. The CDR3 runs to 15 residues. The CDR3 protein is CASSVGPGGNQPQHF. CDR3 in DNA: TGTGCCAGCAGCGTAGGTCCAGGGGGGAATCAGCCCCAGCATTTT.

CDR3 region: CSVESGRGYEQYF. Here the CDR3 DNA reads TGCAGCGTTGAAAGCGGCAGGGGGTACGAGCAGTACTTC. The rearrangement uses TRBV29-1 and TRBJ2-7; TRBD1 matches 7 bases. The germline V gene has CDR1 SQVTM and CDR2 ANQGSEA. With V trimmed by 2 bases and J by 4 bases, 5 bases remained unmatched. The CDR3 is 13 amino acids.

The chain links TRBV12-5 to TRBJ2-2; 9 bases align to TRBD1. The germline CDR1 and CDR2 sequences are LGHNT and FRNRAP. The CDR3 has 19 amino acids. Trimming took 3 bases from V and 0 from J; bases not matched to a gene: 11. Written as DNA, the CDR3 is TGTGCTAGTGGTTTTCCATGGACAGGGGTTACTCCGAACACCGGGGAGCTGTTTTTT. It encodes CASGFPWTGVTPNTGELFF. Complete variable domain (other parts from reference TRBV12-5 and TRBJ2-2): DARVTQTPRHKVTEMGQEVTMRCQPILGHNTVFWYRQTMMQGLELLAYFRNRAPLDDSGMPKDRFSAEMPDATLATLKIQPSEPRDSAVYFCASGFPWTGVTPNTGELFFGEGSRLTVL.

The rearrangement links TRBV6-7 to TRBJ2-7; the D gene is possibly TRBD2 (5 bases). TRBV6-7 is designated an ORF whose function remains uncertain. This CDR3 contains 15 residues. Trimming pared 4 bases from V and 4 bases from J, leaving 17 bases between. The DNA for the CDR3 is TGTGCCAGCAGTTGCCGGAATTCCGGAGGTTACGAGCAGTACTTC. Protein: CASSCRNSGGYEQYF.

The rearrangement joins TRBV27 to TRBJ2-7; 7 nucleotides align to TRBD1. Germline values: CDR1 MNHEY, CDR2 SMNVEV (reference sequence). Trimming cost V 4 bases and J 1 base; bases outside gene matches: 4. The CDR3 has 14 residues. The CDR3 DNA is TGTGCCAGCAGTTCACTGGGACAGTCCTACGAGCAGTACTTC. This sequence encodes CASSSLGQSYEQYF.

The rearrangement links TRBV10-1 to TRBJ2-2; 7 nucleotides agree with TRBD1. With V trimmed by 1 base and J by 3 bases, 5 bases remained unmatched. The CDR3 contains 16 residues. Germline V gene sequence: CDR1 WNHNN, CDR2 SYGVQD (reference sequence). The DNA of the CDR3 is TGCGCCAGCAGTGAGTTACAGGGGCGGGACACCGGGGAGCTGTTTTTT. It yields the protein CASSELQGRDTGELFF.